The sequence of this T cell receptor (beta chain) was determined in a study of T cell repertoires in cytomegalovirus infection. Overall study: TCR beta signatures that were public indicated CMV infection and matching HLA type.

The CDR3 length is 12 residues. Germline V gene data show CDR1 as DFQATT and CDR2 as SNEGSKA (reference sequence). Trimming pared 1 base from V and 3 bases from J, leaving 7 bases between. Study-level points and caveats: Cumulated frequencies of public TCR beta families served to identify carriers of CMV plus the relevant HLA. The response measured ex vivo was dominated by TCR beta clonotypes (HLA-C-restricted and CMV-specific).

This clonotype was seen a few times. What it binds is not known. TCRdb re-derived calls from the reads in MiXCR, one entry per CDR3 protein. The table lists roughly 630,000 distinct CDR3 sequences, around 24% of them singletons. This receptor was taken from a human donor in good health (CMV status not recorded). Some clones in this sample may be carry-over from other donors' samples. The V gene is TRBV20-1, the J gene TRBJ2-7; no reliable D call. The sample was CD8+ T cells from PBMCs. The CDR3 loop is CSARVSIYEQYV. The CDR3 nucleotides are TGCAGTGCTAGAGTGTCCATCTACGAGCAGTACGTC.